The clone carrying this T cell receptor (beta chain) has ten or more counts. The sample comes from a study of T cells in Graves' hyperthyroidism and ophthalmopathy. The wider study: Initial diagnosis, before any treatment, was when peripheral blood was collected.

CDR3 length: 14 amino acids. The germline V gene has CDR1 SNHLY and CDR2 FYNNEI. V was clipped by 2 bases and J by 4 bases, with 9 bases between them. From RNA transcripts, TCR beta CDR3 regions were amplified. The TCR CDR3 first-round RT-PCR relied on the HTBI primer set. A single record per CDR3 protein comes from TCRdb applying MiXCR to the multiplex PCR reads. The profile shows about 400,000 distinct CDR3 sequences, under 15% of them singletons. Thyroid ultrasound and orbital computed tomography, with clinical symptoms and serum thyroxine and TRAb, informed diagnoses. The material sequenced was blood. The rearrangement links TRBV2 to TRBJ2-1; D is unresolved. This clonotype was sampled from a woman aged 25 to 39 with Graves' hyperthyroidism. CDR3 DNA: TGTGCCAGCAGTGAAACGGGCAGGTACAATGAGCAGTTCTTC. This gives the protein CASSETGRYNEQFF.